Below are 32 T cell receptor beta chains sequenced from a single sample in a study of blood T cell repertoires in COVID-19. Only in-frame clones appear in the TCRdb table, and some are missing; sequencing was by immunoSEQ multiplex PCR. Of 390,000 or so clones in the sample, 75% to 90% were seen once. What was sequenced was PBMCs or T cells enriched from blood (not recorded which). The receptors here all came from a young man who had recovered from COVID-19.

This clone has a single count. The rearrangement joins TRBV28 to TRBJ2-7, with TRBD1 matching over 8 bases. The V gene's germline CDR1 is MDHEN and CDR2 SYDVKM. Germline trimming cut 2 bases from V and 0 bases from J; bases unmatched to any gene: 21. This CDR3 has 21 amino acids. The CDR3 spells CASSLVWAPLTRDRTSYEQYF. CDR3 nucleotides: TGTGCCAGCAGTTTAGTTTGGGCCCCGCTGACTCGGGACAGGACCTCCTACGAGCAGTACTTC.

The chain links TRBV19 to TRBJ2-7; TRBD2 is a possible D gene (5 bases). Germline CDR1 reads LNHDA; CDR2 reads SQIVND (reference sequence). The CDR3 length is 14 residues. V was shortened by 8 bases and J by 5 bases, with 19 bases between the two germline ends. CDR3 region: CASAPRGPVDEQYF. DNA of the CDR3: TGTGCCAGTGCCCCTAGAGGGCCCGTGGACGAGCAGTACTTC. The full variable domain, in which reference TRBV19 and TRBJ2-7 provide the parts outside the CDR3, is DGGITQSPKYLFRKEGQNVTLSCEQNLNHDAMYWYRQDPGQGLRLIYYSQIVNDFQKGDIAEGYSVSREKKESFPLTVTSAQKNPTAFYLCASAPRGPVDEQYFGPGTRLTVT.

This rearrangement joins TRBV7-9 to TRBJ1-6; D is perhaps TRBD1 (6 bases). The CDR3 is made up of 14 amino acids. Germline assignment: CDR1 SEHNR and CDR2 FQNEAQ (reference sequence). Trimming cost V 2 bases and J 7 bases, with 9 bases left between them. The DNA of the CDR3 is TGTGCCAGCAGCTTAAACACAGGGAATTCACCCCTCCACTTT. Protein product: CASSLNTGNSPLHF.

The chain employs TRBV28 and TRBJ1-1; 9 nucleotides agree with TRBD1. The CDR3 is 13 amino acids. The V segment lost 8 bases and the J segment 7 bases; nucleotides outside the gene matches: 8. The V gene's germline CDR1 is MDHEN and CDR2 SYDVKM. This CDR3 is CASRDRASREAFF. For the CDR3, the DNA is TGTGCCAGCCGGGACAGGGCGAGTCGTGAAGCTTTCTTT.

This chain joins TRBV29-1 and TRBJ2-1; 8 bases line up with TRBD2. V dropped 6 bases and J dropped 9; count of bases not matched to a gene: 22. This CDR3 comprises 17 residues. Germline CDR1 SQVTM, CDR2 ANQGSEA. For the CDR3, the DNA is TGCAGCGTCCGGGGGGGAGTGACAGACAACTTGATGGGTGAGCAGTTCTTC. This sequence encodes CSVRGGVTDNLMGEQFF.

This sequence joins TRBV5-1 and TRBJ1-1; D possibly corresponds to TRBD1 (5 bases). The ends were cut back, 1 base at V and 2 bases at J, with 15 bases in the middle. Germline V gene data show CDR1 as SGHRS and CDR2 as YFSETQ. This CDR3 has 16 amino acids. The CDR3 DNA sequence: TGCGCCAGCAGCTTGAGTGGAGGGCAGGGTAACACTGAAGCTTTCTTT. Translated: CASSLSGGQGNTEAFF.

This rearrangement joins TRBV2 to TRBJ1-1; TRBD1 might be the D (6 bases). The germline CDR1 and CDR2 sequences are SNHLY and FYNNEI. The V end lost 0 bases, the J end lost 3 bases, and 8 bases lay between the germline ends. The CDR3 is 14 residues long. CDR3 amino acids: CASSEAQGYTEAFF. Here the CDR3 DNA reads TGTGCCAGCAGTGAAGCGCAGGGGTACACTGAAGCTTTCTTT. Using reference TRBV2 and TRBJ1-1 for the parts outside the CDR3, the full variable domain is EPEVTQTPSHQVTQMGQEVILRCVPISNHLYFYWYRQILGQKVEFLVSFYNNEISEKSEIFDDQFSVERPDGSNFTLKIRSTKLEDSAMYFCASSEAQGYTEAFFGQGTRLTVV.

The chain recombines TRBV5-5 with TRBJ2-7; D remains unclear. Germline CDR1 and CDR2: SGHKS and YYEKEE (reference sequence). V lost 4 bases and J lost 4, with 12 bases in between. The CDR3 covers 13 residues. The CDR3 reads CASSRSRQYEQYF. The DNA for the CDR3 is TGTGCCAGCAGCCGCTCTCGACAATACGAGCAGTACTTC.

This chain joins TRBV7-3 and TRBJ2-7, with TRBD1 identical over 9 bases. Germline V gives CDR1 SGHTA, CDR2 FQGTGA. The CDR3 consists of 15 residues. V was clipped by 5 bases and J by 4 bases; unmatched bases: 9. The CDR3 spells CASSASGTGFYEQYF. The CDR3 DNA sequence: TGTGCCAGCAGCGCCTCCGGGACAGGGTTTTACGAGCAGTACTTC.

The chain recombines TRBV5-1 with TRBJ1-3; 8 bases match TRBD1. Trimming removed 4 bases from V and 4 bases from J; junction bases left unmatched: 7. This CDR3 comprises 15 residues. CDR1 and CDR2 (germline): SGHRS, YFSETQ. The DNA for the CDR3 is TGCGCCAGCAGCCGGGGACAGGCGGGGGGAAACACCATATATTTT. Amino acid sequence: CASSRGQAGGNTIYF.

This clone appeared a single time. The gene calls are TRBV20-1 and TRBJ1-2, with TRBD1 as a possible D gene (5 bases). The germline V gene has CDR1 DFQATT and CDR2 SNEGSKA (reference sequence). Trimming shortened V by 5 bases and J by 6 bases, and 10 bases separated the two germline ends. The CDR3 contains 11 residues. The CDR3 sequence is CSAWGKNGYTF. The CDR3 DNA reads as TGCAGTGCTTGGGGCAAAAATGGCTACACCTTC.

The V gene is TRBV9, the J gene TRBJ2-2, with 11 bases matching TRBD1. J gave up 4 bases and V 3 bases, and 11 bases lay outside the gene matches. The germline V gene has CDR1 SGDLS and CDR2 YYNGEE. The CDR3 runs 18 residues. The CDR3 loop reads CASSAGTGGRRLTGELFF. In DNA, the CDR3 is TGTGCCAGCAGCGCTGGGACAGGGGGAAGACGACTCACCGGGGAGCTGTTTTTT.

V gene TRBV5-8 combines with J gene TRBJ2-3; weak D call: TRBD2 (6 bases). Germline CDR1 reads SGHTS; CDR2 reads YDEGEE. V gave up 7 bases and J gave up 5 bases, with 11 bases separating them. The CDR3 contains 12 residues. The CDR3 reads CASDRGGDTQYF. CDR3 sequence (DNA): TGTGCCAGCGATAGGGGAGGAGATACGCAGTATTTT.

The chain is built from TRBV4-1 and TRBJ2-7, with 8 nucleotides matching TRBD1. Germline V gene lookup returns CDR1 MGHRA and CDR2 YSYEKL. This CDR3 region has 15 residues. J was trimmed by 7 bases and V by 4 bases; bases with no gene match: 12. The CDR3 DNA follows: TGCGCCAGCAGCCCCCACAGGCAGGGGGCGGGTGAGCAGTACTTC. It yields the protein CASSPHRQGAGEQYF.

The genes are TRBV9 and TRBJ2-1; D is perhaps TRBD2 (6 bases). The CDR3 has 12 residues. V lost 0 bases, J lost 13 bases, and 11 bases lay in between. CDR1 and CDR2 (germline): SGDLS, YYNGEE. The CDR3 here is CASSVAGGTQFF. The CDR3, as DNA: TGTGCCAGCAGCGTAGCGGGCGGGACCCAGTTCTTC.

The chain links TRBV12-3 or TRBV12-4 to TRBJ1-5, with a weak D call TRBD1 (5 bases). V was cut by 6 bases and J by 8 bases, with 14 bases left in between. This CDR3 is 13 amino acids long. For the CDR3, the DNA is TGTGCCAGCAGACGTCGGGGCGGGGAGCCCCAGCATTTT. This gives the protein CASRRRGGEPQHF.

CDR3 sequence reads: CASSYVGWGSGRAAYNEQFF. CDR3 nucleotides: TGTGCCAGCAGTTACGTAGGTTGGGGTAGCGGGAGGGCGGCCTACAATGAGCAGTTCTTC. The chain has TRBV6-2 or TRBV6-3 and TRBJ2-1, with 11 bases aligning to TRBD2. This CDR3 is built from 20 residues. Germline trimming cut 2 bases from V and 2 bases from J; bases unmatched to any gene: 14. Germline V gene sequence: CDR1 MNHEY, CDR2 SVGEGT.

The V call is TRBV2, the J call TRBJ1-5; D not resolved. This CDR3 is built from 14 residues. Trimming took 3 bases from V and 4 from J, leaving 10 bases between them. Germline CDR1 reads SNHLY; CDR2 reads FYNNEI. This CDR3 reads CASSELGGNQPQHF. The CDR3 nucleotides are TGTGCCAGCAGTGAGCTAGGAGGGAATCAGCCCCAGCATTTT.

The chain has TRBV4-3 and TRBJ2-3; 8 nucleotides line up with TRBD2. V lost 4 bases to trimming and J lost 1 base; unmatched junction nucleotides: 10. CDR3 size: 17 residues. From germline, CDR1 is LGHNA and CDR2 YSLEER. CDR3 residues: CASSPLLSGARTDTQYF. The CDR3 DNA is TGCGCCAGCAGCCCACTACTTAGCGGGGCACGCACAGATACGCAGTATTTT.

The CDR3 DNA reads TGCGCCAGCAGCTTGAAGATCTGGGGAGCGCCGCAAGGCTACACCTTC. It yields the protein CASSLKIWGAPQGYTF. The J gene is TRBJ1-2, the V gene TRBV5-1; D uncertain. The germline V gene encodes CDR1 SGHRS and CDR2 YFSETQ. This CDR3 spans 16 amino acids. The ends were cut back, 1 base at V and 8 bases at J, with 21 bases in the middle.

V is TRBV5-6 and J is TRBJ1-2, with 9 nucleotides matching TRBD1. The CDR3 covers 13 residues. With 4 bases clipped from V and 6 bases from J, the junction kept 4 bases outside the gene matches. Looked up from germline, CDR1 is SGHDT and CDR2 is YYEEEE. CDR3: CASSRGTGNGYTF. Written as DNA, the CDR3 is TGTGCCAGCAGCCGGGGGACAGGGAATGGCTACACCTTC.

This clone has more than one count but fewer than ten. The chain links TRBV28 to TRBJ1-5; D not certain. Trimming shortened V by 3 bases and J by 9 bases, and 6 bases separated the two germline ends. The CDR3 loop spans 11 amino acids. Per germline, CDR1 MDHEN and CDR2 SYDVKM. The CDR3 nucleotides are TGTGCCAGCAGTTTGGCTGGGCCCCAGCATTTT. Its protein is CASSLAGPQHF.

This clone has more than one count but fewer than ten. The chain has TRBV28 and TRBJ2-7, with a weak D call TRBD1 (5 bases). The germline gives CDR1 MDHEN, CDR2 SYDVKM. The CDR3 totals 15 residues. The germline V and J ends were trimmed by 5 bases and 4 bases, with 18 bases remaining between them. CDR3 residues: CASSRIAGNRYEQYF. The CDR3 coding sequence is TGTGCCAGCAGTCGAATCGCAGGGAATCGGTACGAGCAGTACTTC.

The V gene is TRBV24-1, the J gene TRBJ2-2; perhaps TRBD1 as D (7 bases). Germline CDR1 is KGHDR and CDR2 is SFDVKD. The CDR3 totals 15 residues. Trimming pared 6 bases from V and 4 bases from J, leaving 14 bases between. The CDR3 region has the DNA TGTGCCACCAGTCTGGCAGGGGGGACCACCGGGGAGCTGTTTTTT. This encodes CATSLAGGTTGELFF.

The chain recombines TRBV24-1 with TRBJ1-2; D gene ambiguous. CDR1 and CDR2 (germline): KGHDR, SFDVKD. CDR3 length: 12 residues. The V and J ends lost 3 bases and 8 bases respectively, with 9 bases between them. For the CDR3, the DNA is TGTGCCACCAGTGATAGAAGAGAGGGCTACACCTTC. Amino acids: CATSDRREGYTF.

This chain joins TRBV20-1 and TRBJ2-7; 11 nucleotides agree with TRBD2. With V trimmed by 3 bases and J by 3 bases, 4 bases remained unmatched. Germline CDR1 DFQATT, CDR2 SNEGSKA (reference sequence). CDR3 size: 14 residues. CDR3 loop: CSASKTSGNYEQYF. CDR3 sequence (DNA): TGCAGTGCTAGTAAGACTAGCGGGAACTACGAGCAGTACTTC.

This chain joins TRBV18 and TRBJ1-5, with a possible D match to TRBD1 (5 bases). V gave up 5 bases and J gave up 5 bases, with 19 bases separating them. Looked up from germline, CDR1 is KGHSH and CDR2 is LQKENI. This CDR3 region has 16 residues. CDR3 region: CASSANAQGTHQPQHF. As DNA, the CDR3 is TGTGCCAGCTCAGCAAACGCTCAGGGTACCCATCAGCCCCAGCATTTT.

J is TRBJ2-6 and V is TRBV5-4, with D possibly TRBD2 on 5 matching bases. V was clipped by 4 bases and J by 0 bases, with 11 bases between them. Germline V lookup: CDR1 SGHNT, CDR2 YYREEE (reference sequence). CDR3 length equals 16 residues. The CDR3 loop is CASSPGFGSGANVLTF. The CDR3 nucleotides read TGTGCCAGCAGCCCGGGGTTTGGCTCTGGGGCCAACGTCCTGACTTTC.

A word on this clone: Its ends do not fully match the called genes, so a read error is possible. The V call is TRBV2, the J call TRBJ2-7; maybe TRBD2 (5 bases). CDR3 length: 11 residues. CDR1 is SNHLY and CDR2 is FYNNEI in the germline V gene. CDR3 DNA sequence: TGTGCCAGCAGTGAGTACGCCGCCGGAGGCTTC. It codes for CASSEYAAGGF.

This chain joins TRBV4-3 and TRBJ2-2, with 7 positions matching TRBD1. Germline CDR1 and CDR2: LGHNA and YSLEER. With 1 base clipped from V and 0 bases from J, the junction kept 2 bases outside the gene matches. The CDR3 sequence is 16 residues long. In nucleotides, the CDR3 is TGCGCCAGCAGCCAAGTACAGGGGTCGAACACCGGGGAGCTGTTTTTT. This codes for CASSQVQGSNTGELFF.

The chain combines TRBV30 with TRBJ2-7, with D maybe TRBD2 (5 bases). Germline V CDR1 and CDR2: GTSNPN, SVGIG (reference sequence). Trimming cost V 2 bases and J 6 bases, with 17 bases left between them. This CDR3 is 14 amino acids long. The CDR3 reads CAWSSSLLVPEQYF. The CDR3 DNA reads as TGTGCCTGGAGTTCATCCCTACTAGTTCCCGAGCAGTACTTC.

This chain connects TRBV27 to TRBJ1-1; no clear D. The germline CDR1 and CDR2 sequences are MNHEY and SMNVEV (reference sequence). Trimming shortened V by 6 bases and J by 10 bases, and 18 bases separated the two germline ends. The CDR3 spans 13 residues. This chain's CDR3 is CASRKDGARGAFF. The CDR3 DNA reads as TGTGCCAGCAGAAAAGACGGCGCGCGGGGAGCTTTCTTT.